In this sample, the clone carrying this TCR beta chain turned up a few times. As yet, its antigen is unknown. Blood sampling was done at baseline, cycle 4 day 1, and cycle 7 day 1. Assay: immunoSEQ multiplex PCR; the TCRdb copy retains only in-frame clones and omits some. The table has about 75,000 clones, 86% seen once. From germline, CDR1 is LNHDA and CDR2 SQIVND (reference sequence). The CDR3 length is 10 residues. V was cut by 11 bases and J by 3 bases, with 8 bases left in between. The data stem from a study of OX40 agonist ivuxolimab in advanced cancers. Study-level information: Mean age approximately 66 years, range about 23 to 80; around 80% male.

Study observations and caveats: In the 0.1 to 3.0 mg/kg range, CD4+ and CD8+ blood T cells had expanded clonally by week 6. The average count of expanded clones was higher among CD8+ T cells than among CD4+.

The TCR comes from an adult with an advanced solid tumor such as melanoma, head and neck, liver or kidney cancer. The chain carries TRBV19 and TRBJ2-7; D remains ambiguous. Specimen: CD4+ or CD8+ T cells sorted from blood, collected in a trial of the OX40 agonist ivuxolimab. As DNA, the CDR3 is TGTGCCTCCCCCCTCTACGAGCAGTACTTC. This sequence encodes CASPLYEQYF.